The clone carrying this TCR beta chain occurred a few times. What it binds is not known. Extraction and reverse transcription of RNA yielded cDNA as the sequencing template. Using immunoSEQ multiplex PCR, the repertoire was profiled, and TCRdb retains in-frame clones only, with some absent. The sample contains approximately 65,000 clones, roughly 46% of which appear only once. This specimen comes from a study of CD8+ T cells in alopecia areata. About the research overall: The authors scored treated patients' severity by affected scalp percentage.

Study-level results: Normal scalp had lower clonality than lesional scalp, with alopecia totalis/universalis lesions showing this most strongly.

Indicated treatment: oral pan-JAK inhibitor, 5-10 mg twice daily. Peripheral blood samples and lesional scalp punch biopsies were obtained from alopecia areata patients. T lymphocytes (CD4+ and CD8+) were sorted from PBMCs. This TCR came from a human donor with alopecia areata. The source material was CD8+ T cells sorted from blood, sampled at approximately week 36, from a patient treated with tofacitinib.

The CDR3 nucleotides are TGTGCCCTTAGCGGGAGCCCTATCAATGAGCAGTTCTTC. It specifies CALSGSPINEQFF. The chain is built from TRBV7-9 and TRBJ2-1, with 9 positions matching TRBD2. CDR1 is SEHNR, CDR2 FQNEAQ, per germline (reference sequence). With V trimmed by 11 bases and J by 6 bases, 8 bases remained unmatched. The CDR3 consists of 13 residues.